The T cell receptor (beta chain) under discussion was sequenced for a study of high-grade serous ovarian cancer treatment subgroups. Study in general: Each sample yielded on average roughly 7,400 unique TCR beta rearrangements from roughly 15,000 reads.

Tumor tissue was taken before any definitive surgery or chemotherapy was given. A note on this clone: Its target is unknown.

The table came from immunoSEQ multiplex PCR; TCRdb's copy has only in-frame clones and leaves some out. The data hold 7,500 to 10,000 clones, with 75% to 80% observed a single time. The study's findings and limits: Same-patient tumor repertoires overlapped at about 0.1 to 0.79; different patients barely overlapped. CDR1 and CDR2 were left unanalyzed; analyses focused on CDR3. Bulk tumor TCR sequencing gave no spatial information.

Germline V gene sequence: CDR1 SGHTA, CDR2 FQGNSA. V was pared by 5 bases and J by 2 bases, with 16 bases between. The CDR3 runs to 15 residues. The specimen was tumor tissue. The chain links TRBV7-2 to TRBJ2-7, with a weak D call TRBD1 (6 bases). The receptor's source is a human donor with high-grade serous ovarian cancer. The CDR3 DNA reads TGTGCCAGCAGCGAGTCTACCGGGACACCCTACGAGCAGTACTTC. It translates to CASSESTGTPYEQYF.